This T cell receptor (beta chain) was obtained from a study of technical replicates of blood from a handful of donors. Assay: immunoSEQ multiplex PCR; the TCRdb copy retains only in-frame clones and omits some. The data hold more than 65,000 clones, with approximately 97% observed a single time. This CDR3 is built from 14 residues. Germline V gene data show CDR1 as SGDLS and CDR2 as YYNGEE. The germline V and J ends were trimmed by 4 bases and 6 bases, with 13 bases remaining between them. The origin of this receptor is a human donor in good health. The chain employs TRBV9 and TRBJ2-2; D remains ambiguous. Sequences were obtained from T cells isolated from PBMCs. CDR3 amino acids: CASSSSGPPGELFF. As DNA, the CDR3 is TGTGCCAGCAGCTCCTCTGGGCCGCCCGGGGAGCTGTTTTTT.